This TCR beta chain was recovered during a study of blood T cell repertoires in COVID-19. Study-level information: The United States, Italy and Spain provided the acute and convalescent COVID-19 samples. PBMCs, B-cell-depleted T cells, or T cells provided the cDNA or gDNA that made up the material.

Original analysis: Estimation of nucleated cell counts was performed using reference gene primer amplification. Sequencing used immunoSEQ multiplex PCR; TCRdb keeps in-frame clones, though not all of them. Clonal size and the V and J genes are those of that table, whereas D and trimming came from the DNA. The data hold 30,000 to 40,000 clones, with just under 85% observed a single time. V trimming: 1 base; J trimming: 8 bases; junction bases outside the gene matches: 6. Germline assignment: CDR1 MGHRA and CDR2 YSYEKL. This CDR3 contains 14 residues. The gene calls are TRBV4-1 and TRBJ1-2, with 8 bases that match TRBD1. This clonotype was obtained from a man aged 50-60 years with active COVID-19. The sequenced material came from peripheral blood. The CDR3, as DNA: TGCGCCAGCAGCCAAGGTGGACAGGGAGGAGGCTACACCTTC. It codes for CASSQGGQGGGYTF.